This T cell receptor beta chain was observed in a study of blood T cell repertoires in COVID-19 (dated by TCRdb to the early 2020s). Background for the entire study: Collaborator samples came from the United States, Italy and Spain and covered acute and convalescent phases of COVID-19. The material from the prospective study consisted of cDNA or gDNA derived from T cells, B-cell-depleted T cells, or PBMCs. Deeply sampled blood TCRbeta repertoires from subjects exposed to, actively infected with, or recovered from COVID-19 were included in the dataset. The repertoires were made available in a free public database intended to serve as a resource for research on the immune response to SARS-CoV-2. The samples were drawn from the first 160 participants of the ongoing ImmuneRACE study and from some 1,300 subjects provided by 6 global collaborators. A de-identified subject ID, COVID-19 status, age in years and sex were almost always included in the sample metadata. Where available, HLA class I and class II types were obtained from metadata supplied by the sample provider rather than from assay-based typing.

TCRbeta CDR3 regions were amplified from genomic DNA using the immunoSEQ Assay, a bias-controlled multiplex PCR. On the study's bioinformatics: The number of nucleated cells in each sample was estimated from the amplification of reference gene primers within the assay. Sequence reads were collapsed and filtered to measure the absolute abundance of every unique TCRbeta CDR3 rearrangement. For each sample, productive Simpson clonality was calculated as the square root of Simpson's diversity index over productive rearrangements. Here the immuneACCESS table is served through TCRdb, limited to in-frame sequences with V and J called. Missing clones are a known gap in these copies; in checked studies unresolved V genes cover under half, and the rest lacks a known reason. V and J calls and clone size are those listed in that table; D and trimming were worked out from the DNA. For this sample the table gives over 150,000 clones, of which around four fifths were detected only once. The ten largest clonotypes hold less than 3.5% of the sample.

The collaborating institutions used their own protocols to collect whole blood in K2EDTA tubes. Collaborator samples were shipped for TCRbeta analysis as frozen whole blood, isolated PBMCs, or DNA extracted from either sample type. V is pared back by 6 bases and J by 4 bases, with 9 bases lying between the germline termini. Sequences SEHNR (CDR1) and FQNEAQ (CDR2) are obtained from the germline V gene (reference sequence). The CDR3 starts with the cysteine, ends with the phenylalanine, and has 13 residues. Only the CDR3 DNA is retained, 39 bases long and in frame from the first base. Remarks on this clone: Its binding antigen is unknown. No much larger clone exists at a distance of one base, and base qualities are not known.

What the research found in general, with its limitations: Clinical and demographic metadata were provided uncurated, with the amount varying by source and participant.

The chain employs TRBV7-9 and TRBJ2-2; TRBD2 might be the D gene, on 6 matching bases. The clonotype originates from a woman aged 60-75 years with acute or convalescent COVID-19. The sample taken for sequencing was peripheral blood. The sequenced DNA is TGTGCCAGCAGTATGCGGGGCACCGGGGAGCTGTTTTTT. This sequence encodes CASSMRGTGELFF.